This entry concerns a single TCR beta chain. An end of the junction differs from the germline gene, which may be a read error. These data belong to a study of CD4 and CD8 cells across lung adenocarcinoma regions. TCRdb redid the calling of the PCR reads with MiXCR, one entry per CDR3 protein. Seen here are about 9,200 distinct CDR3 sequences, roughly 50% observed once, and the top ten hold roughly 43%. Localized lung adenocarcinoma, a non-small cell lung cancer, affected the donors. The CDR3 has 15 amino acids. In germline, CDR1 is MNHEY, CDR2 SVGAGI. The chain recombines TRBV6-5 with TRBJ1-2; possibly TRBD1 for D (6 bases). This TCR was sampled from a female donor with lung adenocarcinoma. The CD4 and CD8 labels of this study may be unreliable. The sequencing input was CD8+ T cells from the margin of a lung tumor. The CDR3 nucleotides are TGTGCCAGCATTCTCACCCCAGGGGATAACTATGGCTACCCCTTC. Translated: CASILTPGDNYGYPF.